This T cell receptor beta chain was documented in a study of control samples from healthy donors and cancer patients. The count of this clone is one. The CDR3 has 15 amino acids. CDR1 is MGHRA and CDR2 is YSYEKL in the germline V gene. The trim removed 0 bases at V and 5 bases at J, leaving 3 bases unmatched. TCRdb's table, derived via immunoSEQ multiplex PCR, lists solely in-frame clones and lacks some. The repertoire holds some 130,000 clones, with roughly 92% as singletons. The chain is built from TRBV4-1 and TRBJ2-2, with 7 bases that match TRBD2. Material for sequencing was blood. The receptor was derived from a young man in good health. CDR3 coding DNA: TGCGCCAGCAGCCAAGATAGAGCGGGGACCGGGGAGCTGTTTTTT. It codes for CASSQDRAGTGELFF.